This T cell receptor beta chain stems from a study of Graves' ophthalmopathy and Graves' hyperthyroidism. The study's findings and limits: Blood contained most expanded thyroid clonotypes exceeding 0.001 frequency. Ophthalmopathy was separated from stable hyperthyroidism by a 13-signature model with approximately 91% sensitivity and approximately 81% specificity.

This clonotype was recorded many times. The antigen is not known. V dropped 5 bases and J dropped 0; count of bases not matched to a gene: 9. This CDR3 contains 16 residues. In germline, CDR1 is SGHTA, CDR2 FQGNSA. The authors defined stable hyperthyroidism as no ophthalmopathy within 18 months of follow-up. Clinicians diagnosed using symptoms, serum thyroxine, TRAb, thyroid ultrasound and orbital computed tomography. As the template, RNA transcripts were used to amplify TCR beta CDR3 regions. Second-round multiplex PCR followed a first-round RT-PCR using HTBI primers. TCRdb re-called the multiplex PCR reads with MiXCR, one entry per CDR3 protein. The table has hundreds of thousands of distinct CDR3 sequences, 20% to 25% seen once.

The source material was peripheral blood. V gene TRBV7-2 combines with J gene TRBJ1-2; TRBD1 agrees at 7 bases. The sequence derives from a woman in her late teens or twenties with stable Graves' hyperthyroidism. The CDR3 spells CTSSLRGGTANYGYTF. As DNA, the CDR3 is TGTACCAGCAGCCTTCGAGGGGGGACAGCTAACTATGGCTACACCTTC.